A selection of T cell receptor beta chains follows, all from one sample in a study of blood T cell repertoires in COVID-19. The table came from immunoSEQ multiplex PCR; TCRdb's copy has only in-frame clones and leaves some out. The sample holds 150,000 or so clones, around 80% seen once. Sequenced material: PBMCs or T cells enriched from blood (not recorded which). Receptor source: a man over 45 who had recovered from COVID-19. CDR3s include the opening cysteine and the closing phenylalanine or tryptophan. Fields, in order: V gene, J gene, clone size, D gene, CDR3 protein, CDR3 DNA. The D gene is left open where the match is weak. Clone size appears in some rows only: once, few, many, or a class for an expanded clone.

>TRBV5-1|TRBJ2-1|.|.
CASSWVDSGNEQFF
TGCGCCAGCAGTTGGGTGGACTCGGGCAATGAGCAGTTCTTC
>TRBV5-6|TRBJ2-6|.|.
CASSFLGQPGANVLTF
TGTGCCAGCAGCTTCCTCGGACAGCCTGGGGCCAACGTCCTGACTTTC
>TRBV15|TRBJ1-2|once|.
CATSRDARWSGYTF
TGTGCCACCAGCAGAGATGCCAGATGGAGTGGCTACACCTTC
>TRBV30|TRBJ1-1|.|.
CAWSYTEAFF
TGTGCCTGGAGTTATACTGAAGCTTTCTTT
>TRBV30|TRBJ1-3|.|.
CAWGSGVDTIYF
TGTGCCTGGGGTTCGGGGGTAGACACCATATATTTT
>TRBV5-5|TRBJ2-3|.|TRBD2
CASSLGLAGGLDTQYF
TGTGCCAGCAGCTTGGGACTAGCGGGGGGTTTAGATACGCAGTATTTT
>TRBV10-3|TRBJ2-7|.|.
CATSSAAYEQYF
TGTGCCACTTCTTCGGCGGCCTACGAGCAGTACTTC
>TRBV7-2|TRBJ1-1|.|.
CASSSGSGRAMNTEAFF
TGTGCCAGCAGCTCGGGTTCAGGGAGGGCCATGAACACTGAAGCTTTCTTT
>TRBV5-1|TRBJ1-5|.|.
CASSPRGASFGQPQHF
TGCGCCAGCAGTCCGCGGGGGGCTAGTTTTGGTCAGCCCCAGCATTTT
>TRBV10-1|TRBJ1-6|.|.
CASSARQYNSPLHF
TGCGCCAGCAGTGCCCGCCAGTACAATTCACCCCTCCACTTT
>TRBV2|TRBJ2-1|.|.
CASVRDNEQFF
TGTGCCAGCGTACGGGACAATGAGCAGTTCTTC
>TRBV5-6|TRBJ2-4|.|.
CASSLVELAKNIQYF
TGTGCCAGCAGCTTGGTCGAACTAGCCAAAAACATTCAGTACTTC
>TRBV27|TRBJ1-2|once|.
CASSLRRIDGYTF
TGTGCCAGCAGTTTGCGGAGGATAGATGGCTACACCTTC
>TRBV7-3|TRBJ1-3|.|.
CASSFGIPGNTIYF
TGTGCCAGCAGCTTCGGGATACCTGGAAACACCATATATTTT
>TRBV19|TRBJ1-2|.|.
CASTTIDTVAYGYTF
TGTGCCAGTACGACGATAGACACAGTGGCGTATGGCTACACCTTC
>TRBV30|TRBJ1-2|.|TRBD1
CAWAGTRQGARGYTF
TGTGCCTGGGCCGGGACCCGACAGGGGGCGCGGGGCTACACCTTC
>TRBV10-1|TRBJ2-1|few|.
CASSDRGSSSYNEQFF
TGCGCCAGCAGTGACAGGGGCTCAAGCTCCTACAATGAGCAGTTCTTC
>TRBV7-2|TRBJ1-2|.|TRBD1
CASSRAGQGIDYTF
TGTGCCAGCAGCCGTGCGGGACAGGGAATCGACTACACCTTC
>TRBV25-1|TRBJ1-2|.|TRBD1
CASTGQGFFGYTF
TGTGCCAGCACGGGACAGGGTTTTTTTGGCTACACCTTC
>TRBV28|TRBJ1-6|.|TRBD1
CASSGQGRNSPLHF
TGTGCCAGCAGTGGACAGGGGCGGAATTCACCCCTCCACTTT
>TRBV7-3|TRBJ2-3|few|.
CASSASRTLSTDTQYF
TGTGCCAGCAGCGCGTCACGCACCCTTAGCACAGATACGCAGTATTTT
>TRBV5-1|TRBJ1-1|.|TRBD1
CASSLGQGVTTEAFF
TGCGCCAGCAGCTTGGGACAGGGAGTAACTACTGAAGCTTTCTTT
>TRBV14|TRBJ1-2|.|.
CASTNGLNYGYTF
TGTGCCAGCACCAACGGACTTAACTATGGCTACACCTTC
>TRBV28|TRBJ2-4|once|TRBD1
CASSLTGGETNIQYF
TGTGCCAGCAGTTTGACAGGGGGGGAGACAAACATTCAGTACTTC
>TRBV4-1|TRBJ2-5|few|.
CASSQERVGALETQYF
TGCGCCAGCAGCCAAGAACGGGTCGGAGCGCTGGAGACCCAGTACTTC
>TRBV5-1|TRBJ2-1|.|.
CASGGASYNEQFF
TGCGCCAGCGGAGGGGCCTCCTACAATGAGCAGTTCTTC
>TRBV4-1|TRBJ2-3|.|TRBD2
CASSQGLASTDTQYF
TGCGCCAGCAGCCAAGGACTAGCGAGCACAGATACGCAGTATTTT
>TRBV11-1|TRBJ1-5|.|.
CASSLVTGQPQHF
TGTGCCAGCAGCTTAGTGACAGGCCAGCCCCAGCATTTT
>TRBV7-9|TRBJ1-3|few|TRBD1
CASSPWTGGVGNTIYF
TGTGCCAGCAGCCCGTGGACAGGGGGAGTTGGAAACACCATATATTTT
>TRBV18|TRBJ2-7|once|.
CASSPTSDTYEQYF
TGTGCCAGCTCACCTACATCCGATACCTACGAGCAGTACTTC
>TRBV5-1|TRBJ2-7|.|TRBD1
CASSLGDSRSYEQYF
TGCGCCAGCAGCTTGGGGGACAGCCGTTCCTACGAGCAGTACTTC
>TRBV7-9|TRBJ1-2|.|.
CASSLDRMTNYGYTF
TGTGCCAGCAGCCTCGATAGAATGACTAACTATGGCTACACCTTC
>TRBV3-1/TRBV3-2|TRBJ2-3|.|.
CASSPRTWGTDTQYF
TGTGCCAGCAGCCCCCGGACTTGGGGCACAGATACGCAGTATTTT
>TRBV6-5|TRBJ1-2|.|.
CASSRGWGLGYTF
TGTGCCAGCAGCCGAGGATGGGGACTTGGCTACACCTTC
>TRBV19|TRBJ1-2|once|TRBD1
CASWTGTGYGYTF
TGTGCCAGTTGGACAGGGACGGGCTATGGCTACACCTTC
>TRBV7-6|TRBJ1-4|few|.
CASSLAQGSNEKLFF
TGTGCCAGCAGCTTAGCGCAGGGGAGTAATGAAAAACTGTTTTTT
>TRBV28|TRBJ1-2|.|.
CASSSPAGIGYTF
TGTGCCAGCAGTTCACCTGCAGGGATCGGCTACACCTTC
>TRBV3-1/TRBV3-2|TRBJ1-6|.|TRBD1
CASSTMTGINSPLHF
TGTGCCAGCAGCACCATGACAGGGATTAATTCACCCCTCCACTTT
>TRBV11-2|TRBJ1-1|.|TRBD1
CASSLDLGSGGVTEAFF
TGTGCCAGCAGCTTAGATCTAGGCTCAGGGGGTGTCACTGAAGCTTTCTTT
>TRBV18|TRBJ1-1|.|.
CASSQGGGITEAFF
TGTGCCAGCTCGCAGGGAGGAGGAATCACTGAAGCTTTCTTT
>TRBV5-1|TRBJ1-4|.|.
CASSLGAATNEKLFF
TGCGCCAGCAGCTTGGGAGCCGCCACTAATGAAAAACTGTTTTTT
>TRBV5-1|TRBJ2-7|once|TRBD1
CASSRTGVEQYF
TGCGCCAGCAGCCGGACAGGGGTCGAGCAGTACTTC
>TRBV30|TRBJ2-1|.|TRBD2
CAWGLAAGNEQFF
TGTGCCTGGGGGCTAGCGGCCGGCAATGAGCAGTTCTTC
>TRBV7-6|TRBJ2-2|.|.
CASSPQTGELFF
TGTGCCAGCAGCCCCCAAACCGGGGAGCTGTTTTTT
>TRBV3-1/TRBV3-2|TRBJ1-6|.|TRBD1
CASSPDRDYSPLHF
TGTGCCAGCAGTCCGGACAGGGACTATTCACCCCTCCACTTT
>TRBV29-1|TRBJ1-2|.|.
CSVSDGAYGYTF
TGCAGCGTTTCCGACGGAGCCTATGGCTACACCTTC
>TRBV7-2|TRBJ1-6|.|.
CASSFPRQGGSPLHF
TGTGCCAGCAGCTTCCCTAGGCAGGGAGGATCACCCCTCCACTTT
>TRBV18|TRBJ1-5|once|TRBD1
CASSRTGGADQPQHF
TGTGCCAGCTCCCGGACAGGGGGCGCGGATCAGCCCCAGCATTTT
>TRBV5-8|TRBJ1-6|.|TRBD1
CASSLSRGSSAPLHF
TGTGCCAGCAGCTTGTCCAGGGGGTCCTCGGCACCCCTCCACTTT
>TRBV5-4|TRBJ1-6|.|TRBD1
CASSKSMTGTDYNSPLHF
TGTGCCAGCAGCAAGAGCATGACAGGGACCGACTATAATTCACCCCTCCACTTT
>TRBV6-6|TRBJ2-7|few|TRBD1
CASSYATGGSYEQYF
TGTGCCAGCAGTTACGCGACAGGGGGATCCTACGAGCAGTACTTC
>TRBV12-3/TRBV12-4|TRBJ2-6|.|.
CASSPSGANVLTF
TGTGCCAGCAGTCCATCCGGGGCCAACGTCCTGACTTTC
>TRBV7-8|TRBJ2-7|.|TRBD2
CASSLIVAGGPVTYEQYF
TGTGCCAGCAGCTTAATTGTAGCGGGGGGGCCGGTTACCTACGAGCAGTACTTC
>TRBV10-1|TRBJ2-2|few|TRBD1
CASSGPGQGRGELFF
TGCGCCAGCAGTGGACCGGGACAGGGACGCGGGGAGCTGTTTTTT
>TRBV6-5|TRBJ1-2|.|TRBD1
CATSLTGGSGYTF
TGTGCCACCTCGCTGACAGGGGGGTCTGGCTACACCTTC
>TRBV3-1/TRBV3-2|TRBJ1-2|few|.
CASSEGGGSGYTF
TGTGCCAGCAGCGAAGGTGGAGGGTCCGGCTACACCTTC
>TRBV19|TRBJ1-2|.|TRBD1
CASRRTGDGYTF
TGTGCCAGCAGGAGGACAGGCGATGGCTACACCTTC
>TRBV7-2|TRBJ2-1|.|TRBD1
CASSSAGGRQFF
TGTGCCAGCAGCTCGGCAGGGGGCAGGCAGTTCTTC
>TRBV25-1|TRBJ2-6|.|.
CASRPGLGAGANVLTF
TGTGCCAGCAGACCAGGACTCGGGGCTGGGGCCAACGTCCTGACTTTC
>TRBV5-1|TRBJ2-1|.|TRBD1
CASSLRTGGVYEQFF
TGCGCCAGCAGCCTACGGACAGGGGGGGTCTATGAGCAGTTCTTC